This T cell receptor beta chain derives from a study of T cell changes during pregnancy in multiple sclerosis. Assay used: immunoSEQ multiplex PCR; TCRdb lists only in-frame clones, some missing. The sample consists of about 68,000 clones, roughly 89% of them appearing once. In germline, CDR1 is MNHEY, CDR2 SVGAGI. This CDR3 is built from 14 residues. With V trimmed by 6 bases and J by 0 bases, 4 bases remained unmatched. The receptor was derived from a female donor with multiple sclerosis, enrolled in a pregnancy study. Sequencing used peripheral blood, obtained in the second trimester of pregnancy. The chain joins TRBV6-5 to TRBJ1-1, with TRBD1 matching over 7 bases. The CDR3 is CASSLDRVNTEAFF. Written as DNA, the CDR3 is TGTGCCAGCAGCCTAGACAGGGTGAACACTGAAGCTTTCTTT.